The clone carrying this TCR beta chain was detected many times. Antigen: not known. 5'RACE template switching produced TCR cDNA carrying a universal primer site and UMIs. TCRdb used MiXCR to reprocess the 5' RACE reads, holding one entry per CDR3 protein. The sample records hundreds of thousands of distinct CDR3 sequences, 3.6% being singletons. Germline loops: CDR1 SGHKS, CDR2 YYEKEE (reference sequence). The V segment lost 0 bases and the J segment 0 bases; nucleotides outside the gene matches: 2. The CDR3 loop spans 16 amino acids. The data were taken from a study of T cells after yellow fever vaccination. The wider study: The SMART-Seq v4 Ultra Low Input method served to prepare the low-cell-number fractions. Study-wide findings and caveats: A small share of clonotypes appeared in both CD4 and CD8 compartments. Reappearing after the booster were most of the clones from primary vaccination (around 96% CD4, 88% CD8).

The chain carries TRBV5-5 and TRBJ2-2; the match to TRBD1 covers 7 bases. The sequencing used PBMCs, collected on the day of the yellow fever booster vaccination. The sequence came from a man between 18 and 29 years old who received the YFV17D yellow fever vaccine. This chain's CDR3 is CASSLDGQANTGELFF. The CDR3 nucleotides read TGTGCCAGCAGCTTGGACGGACAGGCGAACACCGGGGAGCTGTTTTTT.